This T cell receptor beta chain was observed in a study of EBV T-cell therapy then PD-1 blockade in nasopharyngeal carcinoma. Treatment denoted: AdE1-LMPpoly-expanded autologous EBV-specific T-cell therapy followed by anti-PD-1 nivolumab. In germline, CDR1 is MRHNA, CDR2 SNTAGT. V trimming: 1 base; J trimming: 0 bases; junction bases outside the gene matches: 3. There are 17 residues in the CDR3. Sequencing used immunoSEQ multiplex PCR; TCRdb keeps in-frame clones, though not all of them. This sample carries 19,000 or so clones, approximately 83% of them seen once, and the ten largest clones take over 25%. In the case of this clone: The antigen remains undetermined.

This chain joins TRBV6-4 and TRBJ1-6; TRBD1 agrees at 7 bases. The source is a man aged 35-49 years with nasopharyngeal carcinoma. This specimen consisted of CD8+ T cells from blood, obtained at day 0 from a patient whose treatment included autologous EBV-specific T cells and nivolumab. The CDR3 is CASSDLTGSSYNSPLHF. DNA of the CDR3: TGTGCCAGCAGTGACTTGACAGGGAGCTCCTATAATTCACCCCTCCACTTT.